A selection of T cell receptor beta chains follows, all from one sample in a study of T cell responses to AZD1222 COVID-19 vaccine. Clones were sequenced by immunoSEQ multiplex PCR, and TCRdb holds only the in-frame ones, with some missing. The data contain some 100,000 clones, 70% to 90% of them seen just once; the ten biggest clones take up under 4.5%. Sequencing used peripheral blood, obtained on day 0 of MenACWY control vaccination. These TCRs come from an adult in good health. Both conserved end residues are part of each CDR3. The D gene is left open where the match is weak.

j_call	v_call	d_call	cdr3_nt	cdr3_aa
TRBJ2-1	TRBV28	NA	TGTGCCAGCAGTTTAGCCAGGGGCAATGAGCAGTTCTTC	CASSLARGNEQFF
TRBJ2-1	TRBV14	NA	TGTGCCAGCAGCCAGGATGGTGGTGTAGGGGATGAGCAGTTCTTC	CASSQDGGVGDEQFF
TRBJ2-2	TRBV7-9	NA	TGTGCCGGGCGGGGCAGAAACACCGGGGAGCTGTTTTTT	CAGRGRNTGELFF
TRBJ2-1	TRBV9	NA	TGTGCCAGCAGCACAGCGGACACCTACAATGAGCAGTTCTTC	CASSTADTYNEQFF
TRBJ2-1	TRBV5-4	NA	TGTGCCAGCAGCTCTAGTAGCGGAGCCTACAATGAGCAGTTCTTC	CASSSSSGAYNEQFF
TRBJ1-5	TRBV28	NA	TGTGCCAGCCGGGACACCATCTCTCAGCCCCAGCATTTT	CASRDTISQPQHF
TRBJ1-2	TRBV5-1	NA	TGCGCCAGCAGCTTGGACTGGGGTGAAGGGGGCTACACCTTC	CASSLDWGEGGYTF
TRBJ2-2	TRBV29-1	TRBD1	TGCAGCGCTGGCCGGACAGGGGGCACCGGGGAGCTGTTTTTT	CSAGRTGGTGELFF
TRBJ2-2	TRBV19	NA	TGTGCCAGTAGTATATACGGGGGGCAGCCGAACACCGGGGAGCTGTTTTTT	CASSIYGGQPNTGELFF
TRBJ1-1	TRBV5-1	NA	TGCGCCAGCAGCCAAAATATGAACACTGAAGCTTTCTTT	CASSQNMNTEAFF
TRBJ1-1	TRBV3-1/TRBV3-2	NA	TGTGCCAGCAGCCAAGATTCGGGTACGAACACTGAAGCTTTCTTT	CASSQDSGTNTEAFF
TRBJ1-1	TRBV27	NA	TGTGCCAGCAGAGAGATGTCTTCTGAAGCTTTCTTT	CASREMSSEAFF
TRBJ2-7	TRBV6-2/TRBV6-3	TRBD1	TGTGCCAGCAGCTTGGGACAGGGCTGGGTCTACGAGCAGTACTTC	CASSLGQGWVYEQYF
TRBJ2-7	TRBV7-2	NA	TGTGCCAGCAGCCTAGGGCCCTCGGCCGCCTACGAGCAGTACTTC	CASSLGPSAAYEQYF